These T cell receptor beta chains were read from a single sample in a study of cytomegalovirus exposure and HLA in healthy donors. Repertoires were generated with immunoSEQ multiplex PCR, while TCRdb's copy carries only in-frame clones and drops some. The sample has about 200,000 clones; less than 80% are singletons. The sequenced material came from PBMCs. The receptors here all came from a woman in her 30s in good health and CMV-seropositive. Both conserved end residues are part of each CDR3. The order of the fields is clone size, D gene, V gene, J gene, CDR3 DNA, CDR3 protein. D genes are given only for firm matches. Where a row states a size, it is once, few, many or the class of an expanded clone; other rows omit it.

few,.,TRBV27,TRBJ1-1,TGTGCCAGCGGAAACAGGGCGCCTGAAGCTTTCTTT,CASGNRAPEAFF
.,.,TRBV5-6,TRBJ2-7,TGTGCCAGCAGCCATGGAGGCTACGAGCAGTACTTC,CASSHGGYEQYF
.,.,TRBV10-2,TRBJ2-1,TGCGCCAGCAGTGGCCGGGACAATACCTACAATGAGCAGTTCTTC,CASSGRDNTYNEQFF
.,.,TRBV6-5,TRBJ1-2,TGTGCCAGCAGCCCGGACAGAGCCTATGGCTACACCTTC,CASSPDRAYGYTF
.,TRBD2,TRBV4-3,TRBJ2-2,TGCGCCAGCAGCCAGGGGACTAGCGGGAAGTCGACCGGGGAGCTGTTTTTT,CASSQGTSGKSTGELFF
.,.,TRBV7-9,TRBJ2-5,TGTGCCAGCAGCTTCTCCAGGAGGCAGAAAGAGACCCAGTACTTC,CASSFSRRQKETQYF
few,TRBD1,TRBV30,TRBJ2-2,TGTGCCTGGAGGGATCTAACCGGGACAGGCATCTTTAACGGGGAGCTGTTTTTT,CAWRDLTGTGIFNGELFF
.,TRBD1,TRBV6-5,TRBJ2-7,TGTGCCAGCAGTTACTCCACCGGGACAGGGAACTACGAGCAGTACTTC,CASSYSTGTGNYEQYF
.,TRBD2,TRBV5-1,TRBJ2-3,TGCGCCAGCAGCTTGGCCCCTAGCGGAACCACAGATACGCAGTATTTT,CASSLAPSGTTDTQYF
once,.,TRBV4-3,TRBJ2-2,TGCGCCAGCAGCCAACCCTCGGGGAGCTACACCGGGGAGCTGTTTTTT,CASSQPSGSYTGELFF
.,TRBD2,TRBV2,TRBJ2-5,TGTGCCAGCAGTGAAGGGGGGACTAGCGATCGGACCCAGTACTTC,CASSEGGTSDRTQYF
few,TRBD2,TRBV4-3,TRBJ2-7,TGCGCCAGCAGCCAATATAGCGGGTCCTCCTACGAGCAGTACTTC,CASSQYSGSSYEQYF
.,TRBD2,TRBV5-1,TRBJ2-1,TGCGCCAGCAGCCCACGGGTGCTAGCGGGGAAATACAATGAGCAGTTCTTC,CASSPRVLAGKYNEQFF
.,TRBD2,TRBV11-3,TRBJ2-1,TGTGCCAGCAGCTTAGCGTCCGGGGGGGGGCAGTTCTTC,CASSLASGGGQFF
.,.,TRBV5-1,TRBJ2-5,TGCGCCAGCAGCCTCGATCTATTAGAGACCCAGTACTTC,CASSLDLLETQYF
once,.,TRBV6-5,TRBJ2-7,TGTGCCAGCAGTACGGGGACACCGACCTACGAGCAGTACTTC,CASSTGTPTYEQYF
.,.,TRBV6-6,TRBJ1-2,TGTGCCAGCAGTTCACAGGGCGCGGCCTATGGCTACACCTTC,CASSSQGAAYGYTF
.,.,TRBV29-1,TRBJ2-3,TGCAGCGTTGAAGAGTGGGGGGATGCGCAGTATTTT,CSVEEWGDAQYF
.,.,TRBV4-1,TRBJ1-2,TGCGCCAGCAGCCAAGATCCGCTAAGGAGCTATGGCTACACCTTC,CASSQDPLRSYGYTF
.,TRBD1,TRBV9,TRBJ1-1,TGTGCCAGCAGCGGCGGACAGGGGGCTTTCACTGAAGCTTTCTTT,CASSGGQGAFTEAFF
.,.,TRBV11-2,TRBJ1-4,TGTGCCAGCAGCTTAGATCCCCGGGGTCTGGGGGAAAAACTGTTTTTT,CASSLDPRGLGEKLFF
.,.,TRBV1,TRBJ1-2,TGCACCAGCAACCCTGGACAGGGGGCGGATGGCTACACCTTC,CTSNPGQGADGYTF
.,.,TRBV29-1,TRBJ2-5,TGCAGCGTTGAGATGGAGGGGGCCCTCCAAGAGACCCAGTACTTC,CSVEMEGALQETQYF
.,TRBD1,TRBV4-3,TRBJ2-7,TGCGCCAGCAGCCAAGAAGCCGCGGCAGGGGGTACCTACGAGCAGTACTTC,CASSQEAAAGGTYEQYF
.,TRBD1,TRBV13,TRBJ2-7,TGTGCCAGCAGACGGGACAGGGGTTACGAGCAGTACTTC,CASRRDRGYEQYF
.,.,TRBV7-2,TRBJ2-5,TGTGCCAGCAGCTTAGAACGGGGGGCCAGTGGAAGAGAGACCCAGTACTTC,CASSLERGASGRETQYF
.,.,TRBV5-5,TRBJ2-3,TGTGCCAGCAGAGCCTGGGGGGGCCGGACAGATACGCAGTATTTT,CASRAWGGRTDTQYF
.,TRBD1,TRBV18,TRBJ1-2,TGTGCCAGCTCACCACTTTTCATCGGACAGGGCCCTAACTATGGCTACACCTTC,CASSPLFIGQGPNYGYTF
.,.,TRBV20-1,TRBJ2-5,TGCAGTGCCGACACGGATCGGACCCAGTACTTC,CSADTDRTQYF
.,.,TRBV7-2,TRBJ2-5,TGTGCCAGCAGCCCCCGCCAGGCGAACCGGGAGACCCAGTACTTC,CASSPRQANRETQYF